The 5 T cell receptor beta chains given below trace back to one sample, sequenced in a study of blood T cell repertoires in COVID-19. Sequencing was performed with immunoSEQ multiplex PCR; in TCRdb, only in-frame clones are kept and a portion is missing. The sample includes 270,000 or so clones, approximately 90% of them seen just once. The sample was peripheral blood. Source of these receptors: a woman aged 25 to 39 with active or convalescent COVID-19.

In the case of this clone: Germline and junction disagree at one end, which may indicate a read error. V is TRBV7-7 and J is TRBJ2-2; D ambiguous. The CDR3 has 13 amino acids. Germline CDR1 SSHAT, CDR2 FNYEAQ (reference sequence). For the CDR3, the DNA is TGTGCTAGCAGCTTATCAAACACCGGGGAGCTGTTTTTT. Protein sequence: CASSLSNTGELFF.

This sequence joins TRBV19 and TRBJ2-3; D perhaps matches TRBD2 (5 bases). V was trimmed by 1 base and J by 5 bases, leaving 16 bases between them. This CDR3 comprises 16 residues. Looked up from germline, CDR1 is LNHDA and CDR2 is SQIVND (reference sequence). CDR3 sequence reads: CASSIVGVPSQDTQYF. The CDR3 nucleotides are TGTGCCAGTAGTATAGTGGGAGTGCCCTCGCAAGATACGCAGTATTTT.

V and J are TRBV4-2 and TRBJ1-6; D is undetermined. The CDR3 covers 19 residues. Between the trimmed V and J ends, which lost 4 bases and 4 bases, there was a span of 23 bases. In germline, CDR1 is LGHNA, CDR2 YNFKEQ. This CDR3 reads CASSPRAGEWDRYNSPLHF. The CDR3 DNA reads TGTGCCAGCAGCCCCCGAGCGGGTGAATGGGATCGATATAATTCACCCCTCCACTTT.

J is TRBJ2-4 and V is TRBV5-6; 7 bases are a match to TRBD1. V was pared by 5 bases and J by 2 bases, with 4 bases of the junction left unmatched. Germline CDR1 SGHDT, CDR2 YYEEEE. CDR3 size: 14 residues. The CDR3 DNA follows: TGTGCCAGCAGTGTGACAGGGTCCAAAAACATTCAGTACTTC. Translating it yields CASSVTGSKNIQYF.

The chain has TRBV3-1 (or the pseudogene TRBV3-2) and TRBJ2-5, with D uncertain. This CDR3 is built from 13 residues. V was clipped by 3 bases and J by 1 base, with 6 bases between them. Germline assignment: CDR1 LGHDT and CDR2 YNNKEL (reference sequence). CDR3 sequence: CASSHRSQETQYF. The CDR3 DNA reads TGTGCCAGCAGCCACAGATCCCAAGAGACCCAGTACTTC.